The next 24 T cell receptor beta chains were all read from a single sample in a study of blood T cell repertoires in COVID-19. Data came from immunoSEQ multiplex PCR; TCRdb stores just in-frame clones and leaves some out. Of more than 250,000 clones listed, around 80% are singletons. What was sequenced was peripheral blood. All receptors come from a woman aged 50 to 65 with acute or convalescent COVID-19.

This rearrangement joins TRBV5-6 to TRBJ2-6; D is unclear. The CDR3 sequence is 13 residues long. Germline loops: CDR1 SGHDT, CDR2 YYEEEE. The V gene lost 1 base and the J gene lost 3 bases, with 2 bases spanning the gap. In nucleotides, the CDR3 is TGTGCCAGCAGCTTGCTTGGGGCCAACGTCCTGACTTTC. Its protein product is CASSLLGANVLTF.

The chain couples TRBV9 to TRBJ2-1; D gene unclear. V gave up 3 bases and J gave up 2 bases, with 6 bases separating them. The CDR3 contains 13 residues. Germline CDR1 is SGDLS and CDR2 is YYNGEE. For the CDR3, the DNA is TGTGCCAGCAGCGCTAAAGCCTACAATGAGCAGTTCTTC. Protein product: CASSAKAYNEQFF.

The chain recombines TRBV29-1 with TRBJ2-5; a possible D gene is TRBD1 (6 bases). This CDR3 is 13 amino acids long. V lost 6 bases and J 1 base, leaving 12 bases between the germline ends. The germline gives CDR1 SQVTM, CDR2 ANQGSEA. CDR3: CSVGRTVQETQYF. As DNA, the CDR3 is TGCAGCGTAGGAAGGACAGTCCAAGAGACCCAGTACTTC.

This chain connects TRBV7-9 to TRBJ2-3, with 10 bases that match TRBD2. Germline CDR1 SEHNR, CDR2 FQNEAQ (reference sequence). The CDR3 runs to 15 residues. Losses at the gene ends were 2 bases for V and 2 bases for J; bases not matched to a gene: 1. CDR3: CASSLTSGATDTQYF. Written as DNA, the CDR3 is TGTGCCAGCAGCTTAACTAGCGGGGCCACAGATACGCAGTATTTT.

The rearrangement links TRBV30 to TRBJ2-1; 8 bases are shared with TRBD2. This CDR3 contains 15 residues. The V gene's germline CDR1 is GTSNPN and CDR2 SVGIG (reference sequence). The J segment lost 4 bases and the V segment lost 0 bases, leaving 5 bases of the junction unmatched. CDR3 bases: TGTGCCTGGAGTGTACTGCGGGGGGAGTACAATGAGCAGTTCTTC. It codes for CAWSVLRGEYNEQFF.

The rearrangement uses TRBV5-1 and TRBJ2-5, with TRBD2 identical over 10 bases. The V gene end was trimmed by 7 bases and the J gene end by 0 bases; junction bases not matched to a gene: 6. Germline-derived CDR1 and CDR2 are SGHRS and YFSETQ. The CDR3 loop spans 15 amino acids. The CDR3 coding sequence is TGCGCCAGCGGATCTAGCGGGGGCAACCAAGAGACCCAGTACTTC. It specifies CASGSSGGNQETQYF.

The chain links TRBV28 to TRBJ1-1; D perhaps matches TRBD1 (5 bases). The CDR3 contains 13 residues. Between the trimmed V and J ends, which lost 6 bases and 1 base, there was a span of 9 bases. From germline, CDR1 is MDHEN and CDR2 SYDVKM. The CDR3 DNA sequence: TGTGCCAGCAGGCCGACAGCGAACACTGAAGCTTTCTTT. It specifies CASRPTANTEAFF.

This CDR3 reads CASSADRGLGYTF. DNA for the CDR3: TGTGCCAGCAGCGCGGACAGGGGGCTTGGCTACACCTTC. This chain connects TRBV12-3 or TRBV12-4 to TRBJ1-2, with 11 bases aligning to TRBD1. V was pared by 6 bases and J by 7 bases, with 4 bases of the junction left unmatched. This CDR3 is built from 13 residues.

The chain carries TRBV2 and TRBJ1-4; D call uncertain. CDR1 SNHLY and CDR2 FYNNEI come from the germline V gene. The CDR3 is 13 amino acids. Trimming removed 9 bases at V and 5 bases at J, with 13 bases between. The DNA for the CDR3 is TGTGCCAGTAACTACGGGGAAAATGAAAAACTGTTTTTT. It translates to CASNYGENEKLFF.

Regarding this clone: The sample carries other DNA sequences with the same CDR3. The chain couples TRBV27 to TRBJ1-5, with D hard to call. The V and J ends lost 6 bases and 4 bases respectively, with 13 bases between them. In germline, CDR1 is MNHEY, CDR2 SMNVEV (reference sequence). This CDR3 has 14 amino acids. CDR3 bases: TGTGCCAGCAGCCTCGCCGGTTCTAATCAGCCCCAGCATTTT. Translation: CASSLAGSNQPQHF.

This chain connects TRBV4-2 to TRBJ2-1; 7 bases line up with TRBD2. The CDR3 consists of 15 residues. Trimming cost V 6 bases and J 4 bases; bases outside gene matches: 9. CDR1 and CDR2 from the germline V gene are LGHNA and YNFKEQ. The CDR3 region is CASRPPGGGYNEQFF. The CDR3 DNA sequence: TGTGCCAGCAGGCCTCCGGGAGGTGGGTACAATGAGCAGTTCTTC.

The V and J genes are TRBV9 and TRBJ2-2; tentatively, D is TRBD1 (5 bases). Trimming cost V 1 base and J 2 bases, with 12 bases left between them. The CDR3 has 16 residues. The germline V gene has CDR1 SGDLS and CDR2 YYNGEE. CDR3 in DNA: TGTGCCAGCAGCGTACGCAGGGTAGAAAACACCGGGGAGCTGTTTTTT. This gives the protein CASSVRRVENTGELFF. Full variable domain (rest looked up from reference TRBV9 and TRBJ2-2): DSGVTQTPKHLITATGQRVTLRCSPRSGDLSVYWYQQSLDQGLQFLIQYYNGEERAKGNILERFSAQQFPDLHSELNLSSLELGDSALYFCASSVRRVENTGELFFGEGSRLTVL.

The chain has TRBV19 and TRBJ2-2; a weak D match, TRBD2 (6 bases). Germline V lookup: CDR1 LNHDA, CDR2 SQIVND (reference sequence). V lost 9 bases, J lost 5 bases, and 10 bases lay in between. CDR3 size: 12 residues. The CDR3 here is CASPGGTGELFF. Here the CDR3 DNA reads TGTGCCAGCCCCGGGGGAACCGGGGAGCTGTTTTTT.

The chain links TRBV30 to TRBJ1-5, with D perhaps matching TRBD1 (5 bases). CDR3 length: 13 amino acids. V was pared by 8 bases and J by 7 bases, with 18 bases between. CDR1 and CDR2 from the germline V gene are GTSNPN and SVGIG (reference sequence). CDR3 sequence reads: CAGAVQGGQPQHF. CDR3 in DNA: TGTGCCGGAGCGGTCCAGGGAGGGCAGCCCCAGCATTTT. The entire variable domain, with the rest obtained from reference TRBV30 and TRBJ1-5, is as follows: SQTIHQWPATLVQPVGSPLSLECTVEGTSNPNLYWYRQAAGRGLQLLFYSVGIGQISSEVPQNLSASRPQDRQFILSSKKLLLSDSGFYLCAGAVQGGQPQHFGDGTRLSIL.

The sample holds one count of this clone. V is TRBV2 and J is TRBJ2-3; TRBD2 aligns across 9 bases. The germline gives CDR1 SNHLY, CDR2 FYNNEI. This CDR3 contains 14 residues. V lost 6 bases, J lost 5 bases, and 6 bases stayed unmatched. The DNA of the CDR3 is TGTGCCAGCAGGCGGGGGGGCCCGCAAGATACGCAGTATTTT. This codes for CASRRGGPQDTQYF.

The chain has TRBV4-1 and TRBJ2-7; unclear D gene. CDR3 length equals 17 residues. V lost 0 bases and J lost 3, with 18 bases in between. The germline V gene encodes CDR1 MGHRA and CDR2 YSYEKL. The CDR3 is CASSQDLGPGRSYEQYV. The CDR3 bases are TGCGCCAGCAGCCAAGATCTTGGGCCCGGTAGAAGCTACGAGCAGTACGTC.

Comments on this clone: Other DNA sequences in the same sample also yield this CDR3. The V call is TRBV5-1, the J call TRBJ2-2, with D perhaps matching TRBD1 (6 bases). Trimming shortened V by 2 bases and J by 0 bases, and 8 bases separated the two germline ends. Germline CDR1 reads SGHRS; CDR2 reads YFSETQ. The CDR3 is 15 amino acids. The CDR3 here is CASSLTGTNTGELFF. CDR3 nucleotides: TGCGCCAGCAGCTTAACAGGGACGAACACCGGGGAGCTGTTTTTT.

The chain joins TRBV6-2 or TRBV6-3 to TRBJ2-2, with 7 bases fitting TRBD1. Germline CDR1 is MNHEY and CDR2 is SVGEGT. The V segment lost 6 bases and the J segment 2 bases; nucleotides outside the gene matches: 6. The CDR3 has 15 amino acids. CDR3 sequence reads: CASSPGTANTGELFF. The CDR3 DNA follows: TGTGCCAGCAGCCCGGGGACAGCCAACACCGGGGAGCTGTTTTTT.

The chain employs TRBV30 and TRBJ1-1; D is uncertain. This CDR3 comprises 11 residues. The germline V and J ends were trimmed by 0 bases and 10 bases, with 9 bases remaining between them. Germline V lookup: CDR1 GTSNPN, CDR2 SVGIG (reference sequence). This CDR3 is CAWSVSTVAFF. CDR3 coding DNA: TGTGCCTGGAGTGTCTCTACGGTAGCTTTCTTT.

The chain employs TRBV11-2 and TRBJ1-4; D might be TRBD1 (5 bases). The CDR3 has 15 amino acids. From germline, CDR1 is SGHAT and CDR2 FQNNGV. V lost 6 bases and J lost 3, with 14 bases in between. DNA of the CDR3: TGTGCCAGCAGATCCCTCAGGGTTGCTAATGAAAAACTGTTTTTT. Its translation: CASRSLRVANEKLFF.

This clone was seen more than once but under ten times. The CDR3 DNA sequence: TGTGCCTGGGGGGGGACTAGAGCCACCGGGGAGCTGTTTTTT. It codes for CAWGGTRATGELFF. This rearrangement joins TRBV30 to TRBJ2-2; 8 positions match TRBD2. Losses at the gene ends were 5 bases for V and 4 bases for J; bases not matched to a gene: 6. From germline, CDR1 is GTSNPN and CDR2 SVGIG (reference sequence). This CDR3 is built from 14 residues.

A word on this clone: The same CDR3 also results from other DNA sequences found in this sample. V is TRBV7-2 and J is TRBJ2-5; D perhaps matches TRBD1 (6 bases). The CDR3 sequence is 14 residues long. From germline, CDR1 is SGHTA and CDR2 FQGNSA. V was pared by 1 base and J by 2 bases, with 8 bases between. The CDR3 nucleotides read TGTGCCAGCAGCTTAGGGACAGCTCAAGAGACCCAGTACTTC. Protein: CASSLGTAQETQYF.

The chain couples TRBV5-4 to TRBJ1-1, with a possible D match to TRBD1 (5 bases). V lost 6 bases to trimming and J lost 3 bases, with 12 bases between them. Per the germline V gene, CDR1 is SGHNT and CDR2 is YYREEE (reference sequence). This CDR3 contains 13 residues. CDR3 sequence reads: CASTTREDTEAFF. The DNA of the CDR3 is TGTGCCAGCACAACCAGGGAGGACACTGAAGCTTTCTTT.

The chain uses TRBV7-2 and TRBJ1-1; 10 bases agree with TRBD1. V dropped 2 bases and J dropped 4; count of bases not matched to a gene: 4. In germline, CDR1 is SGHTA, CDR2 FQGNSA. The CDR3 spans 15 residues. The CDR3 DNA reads TGTGCCAGCAGCTTACGACAGGGGGCCGGCACTGAAGCTTTCTTT. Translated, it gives CASSLRQGAGTEAFF.